This T cell receptor beta chain came from a study of cytomegalovirus exposure and HLA in healthy donors. General study points: The majority of TCR sequences were rare, yet some public TCRs appeared in many donors.

The CDR3 runs 16 residues. The germline V gene has CDR1 SGHNT and CDR2 YYREEE (reference sequence). V dropped 4 bases and J dropped 4; count of bases not matched to a gene: 13. A remark on this clone: Its antigen is currently unknown.

The PCR ran on 60 Vbeta and 13 Jbeta primers. Here immunoSEQ multiplex PCR was the method, and the copy in TCRdb shows in-frame clones only, minus some. The sample spans approximately 100,000 clones; the ten largest clones claim about 3%. The specimen sequenced was PBMCs. V gene TRBV5-4 combines with J gene TRBJ2-5, with TRBD1 matching 7 bases. The clonotype comes from a man aged 35-49 years in good health and CMV-seronegative. In nucleotides, the CDR3 is TGTGCCAGCAGCCACCTGACAGGGCCTGGGGGAGAGACCCAGTACTTC. Translation: CASSHLTGPGGETQYF.